These T cell receptor beta chains were read from a single sample in a study of blood T cell repertoires in COVID-19. Assay used: immunoSEQ multiplex PCR; TCRdb lists only in-frame clones, some missing. This sample carries about 270,000 clones, 85% of them seen once, and the ten largest clones take 10% to 15%. The sample comprised peripheral blood. Receptors originate from a human donor in a cohort sampled during active COVID-19. CDR3s include the opening cysteine and the closing phenylalanine or tryptophan. Fields, in order: J gene, clone size, V gene, D gene, CDR3 protein, CDR3 DNA. A D gene is named only where the DNA matches it firmly. Only part of the rows carry a size: once, few, many, or a class if the clone is expanded.

TRBJ1-1 - TRBV19 TRBD1 CASSKQGALTEAFF TGTGCCAGTAGTAAACAGGGGGCGTTAACTGAAGCTTTCTTT
TRBJ1-5 - TRBV2 - CASSEWGGQLGAQPQHF TGTGCCAGCAGTGAATGGGGTGGACAGCTGGGCGCTCAGCCCCAGCATTTT
TRBJ2-3 - TRBV7-9 TRBD1 CASSPHTGGATDTQYF TGTGCCAGCAGCCCCCACACAGGGGGCGCGACAGATACGCAGTATTTT
TRBJ1-6 - TRBV28 - CASSLQGGNSPLHF TGTGCCAGCAGCTTGCAGGGAGGAAATTCACCCCTCCACTTT
TRBJ2-7 - TRBV7-8 TRBD2 CASSLVAAGAPRYEQYF TGTGCCAGCAGCTTAGTGGCCGCGGGAGCCCCCCGGTACGAGCAGTACTTC
TRBJ1-4 - TRBV4-1 TRBD1 CASSEGTGLGQRNEKLFF TGCGCCAGCAGCGAGGGGACCGGCTTGGGACAGAGGAATGAAAAACTGTTTTTT
TRBJ2-1 - TRBV5-1 - CASSLAESGGAWDEQFF TGCGCCAGCAGCTTGGCCGAGTCTGGGGGCGCATGGGATGAGCAGTTCTTC
TRBJ2-1 - TRBV19 - CASSILLQNEQFF TGTGCCAGTAGTATCCTACTGCAAAATGAGCAGTTCTTC
TRBJ2-3 once TRBV24-1 TRBD2 CATTETGRADTQYF TGTGCCACCACGGAAACGGGGAGGGCAGATACGCAGTATTTT
TRBJ1-1 - TRBV28 - CASGPNRDAFF TGTGCCAGCGGTCCGAACAGGGATGCTTTCTTT
TRBJ2-7 once TRBV28 TRBD2 CASSFGAGGLSYEQYF TGTGCCAGCAGTTTTGGAGCGGGAGGCCTTTCCTACGAGCAGTACTTC